Each of the 6 T cell receptor beta chains below was sequenced from the same sample in a study of blood T cell repertoires in COVID-19 (dated by TCRdb to the early 2020s). The library was built by means of the immunoSEQ multiplex PCR assay. The source is immuneACCESS, and TCRdb retained only in-frame sequences with V and J called. Part of the clones is not carried over; for the studies checked, unresolved V genes explain less than half of this, and the remainder is unexplained. Across this sample there are roughly 170,000 clones, with 84% seen only once. About 7% of the sample is held by the ten biggest clonotypes. Sequenced input: peripheral blood. These receptors were obtained from a human donor in a cohort sampled during active COVID-19.

This chain connects TRBV29-1 to TRBJ1-3, with D maybe TRBD1 (6 bases). The CDR3 extends over 16 amino acids. CDR1 is SQVTM, CDR2 ANQGSEA, per germline. V was cut by 4 bases and J by 0 bases, with 16 bases left in between. This CDR3 reads CSVGGRAGDSGNTIYF. In nucleotides, the CDR3 is TGCAGCGTTGGGGGTCGGGCAGGGGACTCTGGAAACACCATATATTTT.

This rearrangement joins TRBV19 to TRBJ1-2; D ambiguous. The V end was cut by 6 bases, the J end by 6 bases, with 14 bases between. The CDR3 runs 13 residues. Germline CDR1 and CDR2: LNHDA and SQIVND (reference sequence). The CDR3 sequence: CASRVIGKDGYTF. The CDR3 DNA reads as TGTGCCAGTAGAGTAATCGGGAAGGATGGCTACACCTTC. Using reference TRBV19 and TRBJ1-2 for the parts outside the CDR3, the full variable domain is DGGITQSPKYLFRKEGQNVTLSCEQNLNHDAMYWYRQDPGQGLRLIYYSQIVNDFQKGDIAEGYSVSREKKESFPLTVTSAQKNPTAFYLCASRVIGKDGYTFGSGTRLTVV.

V usage is TRBV5-5 and J usage is TRBJ1-6; possible D gene TRBD1, 5 bases. Germline loops: CDR1 SGHKS, CDR2 YYEKEE (reference sequence). The CDR3 runs 13 residues. Trimming pared 3 bases from V and 7 bases from J, leaving 8 bases between. The DNA of the CDR3 is TGTGCCAGCAGCTACACAGGAAATTCACCCCTCCACTTT. Protein: CASSYTGNSPLHF.

The V gene is TRBV5-1, the J gene TRBJ1-6, with no clear D. CDR1 is SGHRS, CDR2 YFSETQ, per germline. There are 16 residues in the CDR3. With 0 bases removed from V and 7 bases from J, the gap between germline ends came to 14 bases. The CDR3 nucleotides are TGCGCCAGCAGCTTGGAATCCGGGAGGTTGAATTCACCCCTCCACTTT. Translation: CASSLESGRLNSPLHF.

This clone came up many times. This rearrangement joins TRBV5-6 to TRBJ1-1; TRBD1 matches at 9 bases. Germline V CDR1 and CDR2: SGHDT, YYEEEE. V lost 2 bases to trimming and J lost 11 bases; unmatched junction nucleotides: 22. The length of the CDR3 is 18 residues. CDR3 DNA sequence: TGTGCCAGCAGCTTTTTACCAGGCGGGCGGGACAGGGTTCCCAGCGCTTTCTTT. Amino acid sequence: CASSFLPGGRDRVPSAFF.

This clone was seen a few times. This rearrangement joins TRBV11-2 to TRBJ1-1; D gene ambiguous. Per germline, CDR1 SGHAT and CDR2 FQNNGV. The CDR3 spans 13 residues. The ends were cut back, 4 bases at V and 8 bases at J, with 14 bases in the middle. This CDR3 reads CASSSLVYGEAFF. In DNA, the CDR3 is TGTGCCAGCAGCTCCCTGGTCTACGGGGAAGCTTTCTTT.